A single sample is the source of the 14 T cell receptor beta chains below, sequenced in a study of T cell responses to AZD1222 COVID-19 vaccine. Generated by immunoSEQ multiplex PCR, the TCRdb table keeps only in-frame clones and is missing some. This sample carries some 80,000 clones, about nine tenths of them seen once, and the ten largest clones take 5.7%. This specimen consisted of peripheral blood, obtained on day 0 of AZD1222 vaccination. The source is an adult in good health.

The CDR3 region is CASSGDSGNTIYF. The CDR3 DNA sequence: TGTGCCAGCAGCGGGGACTCTGGAAACACCATATATTTT. The chain couples TRBV9 to TRBJ1-3, with D uncertain. Trimming removed 3 bases at V and 0 bases at J, with 4 bases between. The germline gives CDR1 SGDLS, CDR2 YYNGEE. CDR3 length: 13 amino acids.

The chain combines TRBV30 with TRBJ1-3; no firm D call. V gave up 2 bases and J gave up 6 bases, with 11 bases separating them. Germline-derived CDR1 and CDR2 are GTSNPN and SVGIG (reference sequence). This CDR3 comprises 13 residues. This CDR3 reads CAWSMGLSNTIYF. The CDR3 nucleotides read TGTGCCTGGAGTATGGGTCTCTCAAACACCATATATTTT. Based on the CDR3 plus reference TRBV30 and TRBJ1-3, the full variable domain is SQTIHQWPATLVQPVGSPLSLECTVEGTSNPNLYWYRQAAGRGLQLLFYSVGIGQISSEVPQNLSASRPQDRQFILSSKKLLLSDSGFYLCAWSMGLSNTIYFGEGSWLTVV.

The rearrangement uses TRBV7-9 and TRBJ1-2; D uncertain. The CDR3 runs to 12 residues. Trimming stripped 3 bases from V and 6 bases from J, with 8 bases between. Germline assignment: CDR1 SEHNR and CDR2 FQNEAQ (reference sequence). CDR3 residues: CASSFNVDGYTF. CDR3 in DNA: TGTGCCAGCAGCTTCAACGTAGATGGCTACACCTTC.

The chain recombines TRBV7-3 with TRBJ1-1; D gene uncertain. The germline CDR1 and CDR2 sequences are SGHTA and FQGTGA. Trimming took 0 bases from V and 1 from J, leaving 9 bases between them. The CDR3 contains 15 residues. CDR3 sequence (DNA): TGTGCCAGCAGCTTAACTAAGGAGGGGAACACTGAAGCTTTCTTT. Translation: CASSLTKEGNTEAFF.

J is TRBJ2-7 and V is TRBV6-1; no clear D. Trimming stripped 2 bases from V and 3 bases from J, with 11 bases between. The CDR3 is 14 residues long. Germline loops: CDR1 MNHNS, CDR2 SASEGT. In nucleotides, the CDR3 is TGTGCCAGCAGTGAATTTCCGGTCCTCTACGAGCAGTACTTC. Translated, it gives CASSEFPVLYEQYF.

V gene TRBV10-1 combines with J gene TRBJ1-2, with D unresolved. This CDR3 contains 11 residues. Trimming stripped 6 bases from V and 11 bases from J, with 13 bases between. Germline V lookup: CDR1 WNHNN, CDR2 SYGVQD (reference sequence). The CDR3 bases are TGCGCCAGCAGGGGCGCTTTTGGATACACCTTC. Its translation: CASRGAFGYTF.

This chain uses TRBV4-3 with TRBJ2-3, with D maybe TRBD1 (6 bases). V lost 0 bases to trimming and J lost 4 bases, with 17 bases between them. The V gene's germline CDR1 is LGHNA and CDR2 YSLEER. The CDR3 has 17 amino acids. In DNA, the CDR3 is TGCGCCAGCAGCCAAGATCAGACAGGACCATGGGCAGATACGCAGTATTTT. Translated: CASSQDQTGPWADTQYF.

V usage is TRBV7-8 and J usage is TRBJ1-1; possibly TRBD1 for D (5 bases). V dropped 6 bases and J dropped 1 base, with 15 bases sitting between them. CDR1 and CDR2 (germline): SGHVS, FQNEAQ. This CDR3 is built from 15 residues. This chain's CDR3 is CASRYGTDANTEAFF. CDR3 sequence (DNA): TGTGCCAGCAGATACGGGACTGATGCGAACACTGAAGCTTTCTTT.

The gene calls are TRBV5-1 and TRBJ2-3; D is ambiguous. The V gene lost 4 bases and the J gene lost 1 base, with 7 bases spanning the gap. Germline V lookup: CDR1 SGHRS, CDR2 YFSETQ. The CDR3 sequence is 13 residues long. Here the CDR3 DNA reads TGCGCCAGCAGCGAAGACGGCACAGATACGCAGTATTTT. As protein: CASSEDGTDTQYF. The entire variable domain, with the rest obtained from reference TRBV5-1 and TRBJ2-3, is as follows: KAGVTQTPRYLIKTRGQQVTLSCSPISGHRSVSWYQQTPGQGLQFLFEYFSETQRNKGNFPGRFSGRQFSNSRSEMNVSTLELGDSALYLCASSEDGTDTQYFGPGTRLTVL.

The chain employs TRBV10-3 and TRBJ1-4, with D unclear. Trimming removed 2 bases from V and 2 bases from J, with 9 bases in between. This CDR3 spans 15 amino acids. Germline V gene lookup returns CDR1 ENHRY and CDR2 SYGVKD. CDR3 residues: CAISEKGQTNEKLFF. The CDR3 DNA is TGTGCCATCAGTGAGAAGGGTCAGACTAATGAAAAACTGTTTTTT.

Only one count was recorded for this clone. This sequence joins TRBV3-1 (or the pseudogene TRBV3-2) and TRBJ2-5; 9 nucleotides match TRBD1. This CDR3 has 18 amino acids. J gave up 5 bases and V 1 base, and 14 bases lay outside the gene matches. Germline V gene lookup returns CDR1 LGHDT and CDR2 YNNKEL (reference sequence). The CDR3 sequence: CASSQGVRTGGIIETQYF. The CDR3, as DNA: TGTGCCAGCAGCCAAGGGGTGAGAACAGGGGGCATTATTGAGACCCAGTACTTC.

The chain joins TRBV6-5 to TRBJ1-5; D is perhaps TRBD1 (6 bases). This CDR3 comprises 15 residues. V was trimmed by 6 bases and J by 2 bases, leaving 14 bases between them. Germline V gene sequence: CDR1 MNHEY, CDR2 SVGAGI. The CDR3 bases are TGTGCCAGCAGGCCCGGACAGAATGGCAATCAGCCCCAGCATTTT. Its protein is CASRPGQNGNQPQHF.

The chain employs TRBV11-2 and TRBJ2-1; TRBD1 aligns across 10 bases. Germline CDR1 and CDR2: SGHAT and FQNNGV. There are 16 residues in the CDR3. With V trimmed by 5 bases and J by 10 bases, 14 bases remained unmatched. The DNA for the CDR3 is TGTGCCAGCAGCACCCAGACAGGGGGCGCCGTAGACGAGCAGTTCTTC. Amino acids: CASSTQTGGAVDEQFF.

The chain joins TRBV5-1 to TRBJ1-3; no clear D gene. Trimming shortened V by 6 bases and J by 0 bases, and 10 bases separated the two germline ends. The CDR3 spans 14 residues. From germline, CDR1 is SGHRS and CDR2 YFSETQ. CDR3 residues: CASTLGISGNTIYF. DNA for the CDR3: TGCGCCAGCACCCTGGGAATCTCTGGAAACACCATATATTTT.